This entry lists 2 T cell receptor beta chains sequenced from one sample in a study of T-cell memory formation after mild COVID-19. TCRdb re-analysed the 5' RACE reads in MiXCR, keeping a single row per CDR3 protein. The sample gives about 130,000 distinct CDR3 sequences, about 6% of which show up once; 2% to 2.5% is in the top ten. The sequenced material came from PBMCs or a T cell subset sorted from them (not recorded which). The receptors stem from an adult woman who had mild COVID-19 (a few samples of this study predate the infection). Cell type and time point are not known.

V is TRBV24-1 and J is TRBJ2-7, with 12 bases aligning to TRBD1. CDR3 length: 15 amino acids. The V and J ends lost 4 bases and 10 bases, in that order; junction bases with no gene match: 10. Per germline, CDR1 KGHDR and CDR2 SFDVKD. The CDR3 loop is CATSDPLGTGGDQYF. For the CDR3, the DNA is TGTGCCACCAGTGACCCCCTGGGGACAGGGGGCGATCAGTACTTC.

Ten or more counts support this clonotype. This chain uses TRBV5-1 with TRBJ2-1, with D hard to call. Germline lookup yields CDR1 SGHRS and CDR2 YFSETQ. Trimming took off 1 base at V and 6 bases at J, with 5 bases between the two ends. The length of the CDR3 is 12 residues. The CDR3 DNA reads as TGCGCCAGCAGCTTGAATTTCAATGAGCAGTTCTTC. This codes for CASSLNFNEQFF.